Listed below are T cell receptor beta chains from one sample, sequenced in a study of T cell repertoires in cytomegalovirus infection. TCRdb re-called the reads with MiXCR, one entry per CDR3 protein. The profile shows approximately 250,000 distinct CDR3 sequences, roughly 9.1% of them singletons. The source material was PBMCs. The receptors derive from a human donor in good health (CMV status not recorded). Some clones in this sample may be carry-over from other donors' samples. Both conserved end residues are part of each CDR3. The order of the fields is D gene, J gene, clone size, V gene, CDR3 protein, CDR3 DNA. A D gene is named only where the DNA matches it firmly. Where a row states a size, it is once, few, many or the class of an expanded clone; other rows omit it.

.,TRBJ2-1,many,TRBV7-9,CASSLSGGSWGEQFF,TGTGCCAGCAGCTTATCGGGGGGCTCTTGGGGTGAGCAGTTCTTC
.,TRBJ2-6,.,TRBV19,CASKMANVLTF,TGTGCCAGTAAAATGGCCAACGTCCTGACTTTC
TRBD2,TRBJ2-3,few,TRBV7-3,CASSHPPGGSTDTQYF,TGTGCCAGCAGCCACCCGCCGGGGGGGTCCACAGATACGCAGTATTTT
.,TRBJ1-6,many,TRBV7-2,CATQYSYNSPLHF,TGTGCCACCCAATACTCCTATAATTCACCCCTCCACTTT
.,TRBJ1-3,.,TRBV7-8,CASSPALGNTIYF,TGTGCCAGCAGCCCCGCGCTGGGAAACACCATATATTTT
.,TRBJ1-2,many,TRBV24-1,CATSDLDSNGYTF,TGTGCCACCAGTGATCTGGACAGCAATGGCTACACCTTC
.,TRBJ1-4,many,TRBV7-2,CASSLVGAESEKLFF,TGTGCCAGCAGCTTGGTCGGGGCGGAGAGTGAAAAACTGTTTTTT
TRBD1,TRBJ1-2,many,TRBV7-2,CASSLGTGGPYGYTF,TGTGCCAGCAGCCTGGGGACAGGGGGGCCCTATGGCTACACCTTC
.,TRBJ1-5,many,TRBV7-8,CASSLGGGLGNQPQHF,TGTGCCAGCAGCTTAGGCGGGGGATTGGGCAATCAGCCCCAGCATTTT
TRBD2,TRBJ2-1,.,TRBV11-3,CASSPRTSGVVSVQFF,TGTGCCAGCAGCCCAAGGACTAGCGGGGTTGTGTCCGTGCAGTTCTTC
TRBD2,TRBJ2-1,few,TRBV20-1,CSALLAGGHNEQFF,TGCAGTGCTTTACTAGCGGGAGGGCACAATGAGCAGTTCTTC
.,TRBJ2-7,few,TRBV14,CASSRIQGGEQYF,TGTGCCAGCAGCCGCATACAGGGCGGCGAGCAGTACTTC
.,TRBJ1-1,many,TRBV6-2/TRBV6-3,CASSYGGGTEAFF,TGTGCCAGCAGTTACGGGGGCGGCACTGAAGCTTTCTTT
.,TRBJ1-2,many,TRBV28,CASSLLHGQPYGYTF,TGTGCCAGCAGTTTACTCCACGGACAGCCCTATGGCTACACCTTC
.,TRBJ2-2,few,TRBV5-5,CASSLKVSNTGELFF,TGTGCCAGCAGCTTGAAGGTCTCCAACACCGGGGAGCTGTTTTTT
.,TRBJ1-5,many,TRBV12-3/TRBV12-4,CASSLVATGQPQHF,TGTGCCAGCAGTTTAGTGGCGACTGGGCAGCCCCAGCATTTT
.,TRBJ1-5,.,TRBV12-3/TRBV12-4,CASSLQRPYNNQPQHF,TGTGCCAGCAGTTTACAGCGTCCCTATAACAATCAGCCCCAGCATTTT
.,TRBJ2-5,many,TRBV14,CASSQGGKGNQETQYF,TGTGCCAGCAGCCAAGGGGGTAAGGGTAACCAAGAGACCCAGTACTTC
.,TRBJ1-1,many,TRBV7-8,CASSPVAEAFF,TGTGCCAGCAGCCCCGTCGCTGAAGCTTTCTTT
TRBD1,TRBJ1-5,many,TRBV6-6,CASSRTGLSNSNQPQHF,TGTGCCAGCAGTCGGACAGGGCTAAGCAATAGCAATCAGCCCCAGCATTTT
.,TRBJ2-6,.,TRBV20-1,CSASVSAGANVLTF,TGCAGTGCTAGCGTCTCCGCTGGGGCCAACGTCCTGACTTTC
TRBD1,TRBJ2-3,many,TRBV7-2,CASSPNRGQTDTQYF,TGTGCCAGCAGCCCGAACAGGGGGCAAACAGATACGCAGTATTTT
TRBD2,TRBJ2-3,many,TRBV7-9,CASSVGLAGGLDTQYF,TGTGCCAGCAGCGTCGGACTAGCGGGAGGACTAGATACGCAGTATTTT
.,TRBJ1-1,few,TRBV7-9,CASSPQGDTEAFF,TGTGCCAGCAGCCCTCAGGGAGACACTGAAGCTTTCTTT
.,TRBJ1-1,many,TRBV14,CASSQGRGTEAFF,TGTGCCAGCAGCCAGGGGAGAGGCACTGAAGCTTTCTTT
.,TRBJ2-1,.,TRBV19,CASSILVGYNEQFF,TGTGCCAGTAGTATACTGGTGGGCTACAATGAGCAGTTCTTC
.,TRBJ1-2,many,TRBV27,CASSFGFNYGYTF,TGTGCCAGCAGTTTCGGATTTAACTATGGCTACACCTTC
TRBD2,TRBJ2-7,many,TRBV12-3/TRBV12-4,CASSFSVREGYEQYF,TGTGCCAGCAGTTTCTCCGTCAGGGAGGGCTACGAGCAGTACTTC
TRBD2,TRBJ2-7,.,TRBV7-2,CASSLGLAFDEQYF,TGTGCCAGCAGCTTAGGACTAGCTTTCGACGAGCAGTACTTC
TRBD2,TRBJ2-3,few,TRBV5-1,CASSFSQAGGPTDTQYF,TGCGCCAGCAGCTTTTCCCAAGCGGGAGGCCCCACAGATACGCAGTATTTT
.,TRBJ1-4,many,TRBV7-6,CASSLGSAATNEKLFF,TGTGCCAGCAGCTTGGGGAGTGCTGCAACTAATGAAAAACTGTTTTTT
TRBD1,TRBJ2-2,many,TRBV7-2,CASSSRTGMGTGELFF,TGTGCCAGCAGCTCACGGACAGGGATGGGCACCGGGGAGCTGTTTTTT
.,TRBJ1-5,few,TRBV14,CASSLSFNQPQHF,TGTGCCAGCAGCCTATCCTTCAATCAGCCCCAGCATTTT
TRBD2,TRBJ2-7,many,TRBV20-1,CSARGLAGGIYEQYF,TGCAGTGCTAGAGGACTAGCGGGGGGCATCTACGAGCAGTACTTC
TRBD1,TRBJ1-5,many,TRBV27,CASSSTRGGRRGQPQHF,TGTGCCAGCAGTTCTACCCGAGGGGGCAGGCGAGGTCAGCCCCAGCATTTT
TRBD1,TRBJ1-2,many,TRBV7-9,CASSSTGGDPYGYTF,TGTGCCAGCAGCTCGACAGGGGGCGATCCCTATGGCTACACCTTC
TRBD1,TRBJ1-5,many,TRBV6-1,CATRQGGQPQHF,TGTGCTACACGACAGGGGGGTCAGCCCCAGCATTTT
.,TRBJ1-6,few,TRBV6-2/TRBV6-3,CASNPSEGKNSPLHF,TGTGCCAGCAATCCGTCCGAGGGGAAAAATTCACCCCTCCACTTT
TRBD1,TRBJ1-2,.,TRBV5-5,CASQKTQGTDYGYTF,TGTGCCAGCCAAAAAACCCAAGGGACAGACTATGGCTACACCTTC
TRBD1,TRBJ1-4,.,TRBV30,CAWSGQNYNEKLFF,TGTGCCTGGTCGGGACAGAACTATAATGAAAAACTGTTTTTT
TRBD1,TRBJ1-5,.,TRBV28,CASSPGGASQPQHF,TGTGCCAGCAGCCCAGGGGGGGCAAGTCAGCCCCAGCATTTT
TRBD1,TRBJ1-1,.,TRBV30,CATDRGKTEAFF,TGTGCCACGGACAGGGGGAAAACTGAAGCTTTCTTT
.,TRBJ2-1,.,TRBV7-2,CASSLVGGGRSSYNEQFF,TGTGCCAGCAGCTTAGTGGGTGGTGGGCGATCGTCCTACAATGAGCAGTTCTTC
TRBD2,TRBJ2-4,many,TRBV28,CASSGLVSKNIQYF,TGTGCCAGCAGTGGACTAGTGTCCAAAAACATTCAGTACTTC
.,TRBJ1-6,.,TRBV30,CAWSKGWNSPLHF,TGTGCCTGGAGTAAGGGATGGAATTCACCCCTCCACTTT
.,TRBJ2-3,few,TRBV4-1,CASSQESARGTDTQYF,TGCGCCAGCAGCCAAGAATCAGCGCGGGGCACAGATACGCAGTATTTT
.,TRBJ2-1,many,TRBV7-2,CASSPVRGDEQFF,TGTGCCAGCAGCCCCGTCAGGGGAGATGAGCAGTTCTTC